This T cell receptor (beta chain) is from a study of T cells after somatic rescue of genetic block. Only in-frame clones appear in the TCRdb table, and some are missing; sequencing was by immunoSEQ multiplex PCR. The sample lists around 64,000 clones, 90% to 95% occurring once. The V end lost 0 bases, the J end lost 5 bases, and 9 bases lay between the germline ends. This CDR3 comprises 14 residues. CDR1 is SGHRS and CDR2 is YFSETQ in the germline V gene. Sequencing was carried out using peripheral blood mononuclear cells (PBMCs). The gene calls are TRBV5-1 and TRBJ2-1; TRBD2 is a possible D gene (5 bases). The sequence came from a man aged 40-49 years. The CDR3 sequence is CASSLGGPHNEQFF. The CDR3 region has the DNA TGCGCCAGCAGCTTGGGAGGGCCCCACAATGAGCAGTTCTTC.